This TCR beta chain comes out of a study of blood T cell repertoires in COVID-19. Authors' methods: The authors estimated nucleated cell counts from reference gene primer amplification. Sequenced by immunoSEQ multiplex PCR; TCRdb stores in-frame clones only, minus some. V and J calls plus clone size are reproduced from that table; the DNA served to infer D and trimming. This sample yields roughly 150,000 clones, of which over 80% are seen a single time; over 10% belongs to the top ten. V was shortened by 4 bases and J by 6 bases, with 24 bases between the two germline ends. Germline assignment: CDR1 LNHDA and CDR2 SQIVND (reference sequence). The CDR3 is 17 residues long.

The TCR sequence derives from a man between 65 and 85 years old who had recovered from COVID-19. This chain links TRBV19 with TRBJ1-2; perhaps TRBD1 as D (5 bases). The sequencing sample was made of peripheral blood. This CDR3 reads CASSSLGKGLRHHGYTF. As DNA, the CDR3 is TGTGCCAGTAGTAGCCTAGGTAAGGGGCTACGGCATCATGGCTACACCTTC.